The source of this TCR beta chain is a study of response to subunit inactivated influenza vaccine. CDR1 and CDR2 (germline): DFQATT, SNEGSKA (reference sequence). There are 17 residues in the CDR3. The study's findings and limits: The authors suggested that few new T cells are recruited per seasonal influenza vaccination.

Each CDR3 protein is one row after TCRdb ran MiXCR on the RT-PCR reads. The profile covers 710,000 or so distinct CDR3 sequences, with more than 15% appearing a single time and 11% taken by the ten largest. This clonotype turned up a few times. What it recognizes is unknown. The germline gene is not matched at one end of the junction; a read error may be the cause. The TCR originated in a man over 45 who received an inactivated influenza vaccine. The source material was PBMCs from blood, sampled about 11 days after vaccination. V gene TRBV20-1 combines with J gene TRBJ2-1; TRBD2 agrees at 7 bases. The CDR3 sequence: CCARDVAGGSRYNEQFF. CDR3 sequence (DNA): TGCTGTGCTAGAGATGTAGCGGGCGGGAGTAGGTACAATGAGCAGTTCTTC.